This paragraph reports one T cell receptor (beta chain). Germline assignment: CDR1 SSHAT and CDR2 FNYEAQ (reference sequence). This CDR3 spans 15 amino acids. The V segment lost 5 bases and the J segment 5 bases; nucleotides outside the gene matches: 8. TCRdb used MiXCR to reprocess the RT-PCR reads, holding one entry per CDR3 protein. The repertoire holds about 680,000 distinct CDR3 sequences, with approximately 15% as singletons. The origin of this receptor is a female donor in good health, serving as a healthy control. The chain links TRBV7-7 to TRBJ1-4; 7 bases align to TRBD1. The specimen sequenced was memory CD4+ T cells from blood. The CDR3 DNA sequence: TGTGCCAGCAGCCCTACCGGGACAGAAAATGAAAAACTGTTTTTT. This sequence encodes CASSPTGTENEKLFF.